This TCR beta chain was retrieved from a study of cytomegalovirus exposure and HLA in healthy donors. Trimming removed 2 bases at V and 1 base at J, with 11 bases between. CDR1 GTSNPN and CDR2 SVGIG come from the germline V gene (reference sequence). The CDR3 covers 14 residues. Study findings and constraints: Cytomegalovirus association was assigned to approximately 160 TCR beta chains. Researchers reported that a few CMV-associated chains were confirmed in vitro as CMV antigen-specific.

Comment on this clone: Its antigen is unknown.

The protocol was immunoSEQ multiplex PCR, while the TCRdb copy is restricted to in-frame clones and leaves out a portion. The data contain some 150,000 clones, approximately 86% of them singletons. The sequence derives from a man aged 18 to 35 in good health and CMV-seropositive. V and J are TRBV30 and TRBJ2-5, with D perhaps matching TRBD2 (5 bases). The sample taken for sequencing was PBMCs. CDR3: CAWSLLGVQETQYF. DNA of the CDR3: TGTGCCTGGAGTCTCCTCGGGGTCCAAGAGACCCAGTACTTC.